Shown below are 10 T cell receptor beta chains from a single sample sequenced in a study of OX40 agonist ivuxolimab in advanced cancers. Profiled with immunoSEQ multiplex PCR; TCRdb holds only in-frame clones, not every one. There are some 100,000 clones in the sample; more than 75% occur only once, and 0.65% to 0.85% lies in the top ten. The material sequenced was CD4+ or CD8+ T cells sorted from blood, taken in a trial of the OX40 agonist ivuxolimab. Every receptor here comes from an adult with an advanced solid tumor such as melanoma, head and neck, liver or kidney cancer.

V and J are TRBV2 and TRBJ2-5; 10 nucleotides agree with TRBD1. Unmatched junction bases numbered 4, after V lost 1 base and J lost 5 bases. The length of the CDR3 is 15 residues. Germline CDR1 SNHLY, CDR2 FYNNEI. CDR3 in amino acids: CASSEDLGQGETQYF. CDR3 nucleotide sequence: TGTGCCAGCAGTGAAGATTTGGGACAGGGGGAGACCCAGTACTTC.

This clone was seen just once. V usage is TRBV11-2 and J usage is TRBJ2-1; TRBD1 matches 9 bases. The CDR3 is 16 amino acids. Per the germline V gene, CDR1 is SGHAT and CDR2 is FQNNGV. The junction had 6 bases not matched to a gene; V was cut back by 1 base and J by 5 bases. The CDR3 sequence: CASSLVVGQGHNEQFF. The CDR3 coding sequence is TGTGCCAGCAGCTTAGTCGTTGGACAGGGGCACAATGAGCAGTTCTTC.

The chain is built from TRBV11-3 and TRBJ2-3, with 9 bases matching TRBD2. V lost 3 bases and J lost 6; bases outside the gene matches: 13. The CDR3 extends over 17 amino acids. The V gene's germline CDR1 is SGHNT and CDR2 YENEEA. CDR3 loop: CASSFRGSGSGFDTQYF. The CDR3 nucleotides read TGTGCCAGCAGCTTCCGGGGTAGCGGGAGTGGTTTTGATACGCAGTATTTT.

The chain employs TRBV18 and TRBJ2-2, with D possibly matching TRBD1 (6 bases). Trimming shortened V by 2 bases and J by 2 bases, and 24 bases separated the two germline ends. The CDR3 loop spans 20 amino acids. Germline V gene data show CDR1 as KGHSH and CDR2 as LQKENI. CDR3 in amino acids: CASSPSLGYRRQDNTGELFF. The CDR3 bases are TGTGCCAGCTCACCATCTCTAGGGTATCGGAGACAGGACAACACCGGGGAGCTGTTTTTT.

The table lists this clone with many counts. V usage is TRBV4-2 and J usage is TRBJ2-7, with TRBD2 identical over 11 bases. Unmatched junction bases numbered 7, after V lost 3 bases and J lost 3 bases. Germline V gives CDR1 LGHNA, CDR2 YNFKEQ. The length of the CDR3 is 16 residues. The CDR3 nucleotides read TGTGCCAGCAGCCAGGAAAGACTAGCGGGGAACTACGAGCAGTACTTC. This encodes CASSQERLAGNYEQYF.

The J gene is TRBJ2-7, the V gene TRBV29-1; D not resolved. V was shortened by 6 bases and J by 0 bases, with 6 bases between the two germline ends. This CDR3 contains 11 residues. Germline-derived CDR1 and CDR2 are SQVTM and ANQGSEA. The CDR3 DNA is TGCAGCGTCGAACTCTCCTACGAGCAGTACTTC. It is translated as CSVELSYEQYF.

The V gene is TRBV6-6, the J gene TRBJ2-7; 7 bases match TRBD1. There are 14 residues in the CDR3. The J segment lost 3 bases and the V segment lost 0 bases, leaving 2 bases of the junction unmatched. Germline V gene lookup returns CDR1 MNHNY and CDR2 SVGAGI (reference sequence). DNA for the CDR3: TGTGCCAGCAGTTACTCGGGACAGCACTACGAGCAGTACTTC. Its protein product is CASSYSGQHYEQYF.

The CDR3, as DNA: TGTGCCGGATTGGCGACATCGAGCTCCTACGAGCAGTACTTC. Amino acid sequence: CAGLATSSSYEQYF. The chain couples TRBV19 to TRBJ2-7; D gene uncertain. The CDR3 is 14 residues long. The germline V gene has CDR1 LNHDA and CDR2 SQIVND (reference sequence). V was clipped by 11 bases and J by 0 bases, with 17 bases between them.

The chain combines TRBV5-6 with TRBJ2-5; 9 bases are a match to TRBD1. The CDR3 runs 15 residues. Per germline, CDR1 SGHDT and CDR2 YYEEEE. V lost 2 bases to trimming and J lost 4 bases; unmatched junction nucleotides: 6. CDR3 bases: TGTGCCAGCAGCTTTAACAGGGGGCGCGGAGAGACCCAGTACTTC. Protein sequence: CASSFNRGRGETQYF.

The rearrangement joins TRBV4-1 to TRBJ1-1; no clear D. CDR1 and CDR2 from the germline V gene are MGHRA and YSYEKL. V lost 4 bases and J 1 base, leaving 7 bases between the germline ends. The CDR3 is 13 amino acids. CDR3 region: CASSRTWNTEAFF. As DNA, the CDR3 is TGCGCCAGCAGCCGGACGTGGAACACTGAAGCTTTCTTT.